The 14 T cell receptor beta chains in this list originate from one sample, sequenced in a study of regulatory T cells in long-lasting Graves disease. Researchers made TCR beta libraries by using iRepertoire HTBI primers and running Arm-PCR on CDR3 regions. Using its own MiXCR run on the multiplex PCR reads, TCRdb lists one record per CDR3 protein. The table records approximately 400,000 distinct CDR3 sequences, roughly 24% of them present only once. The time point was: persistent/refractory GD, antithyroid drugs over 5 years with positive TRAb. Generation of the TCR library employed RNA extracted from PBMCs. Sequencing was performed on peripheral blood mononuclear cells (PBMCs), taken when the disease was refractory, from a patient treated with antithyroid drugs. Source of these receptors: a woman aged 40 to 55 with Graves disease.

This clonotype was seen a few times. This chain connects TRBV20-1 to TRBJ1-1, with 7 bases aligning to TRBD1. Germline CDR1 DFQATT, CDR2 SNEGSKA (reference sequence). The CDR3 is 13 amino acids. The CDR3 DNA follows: TGCAGGGCCGGGACAGCGAAGAACACTGAAGCTTTCTTT. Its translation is CRAGTAKNTEAFF.

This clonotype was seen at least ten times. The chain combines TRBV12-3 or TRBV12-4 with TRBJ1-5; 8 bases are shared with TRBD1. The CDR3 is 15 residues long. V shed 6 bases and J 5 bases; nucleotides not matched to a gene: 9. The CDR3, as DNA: TGTGCCAGCAGCCCCCGGACAGGGAGGGATCAGCCCCAGCATTTT. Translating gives CASSPRTGRDQPQHF.

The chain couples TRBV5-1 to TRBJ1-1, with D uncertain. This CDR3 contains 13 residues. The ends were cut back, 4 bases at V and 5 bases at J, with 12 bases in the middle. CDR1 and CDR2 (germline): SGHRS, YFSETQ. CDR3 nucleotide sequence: TGCGCCAGCAGCCTGGACCTGGGGACTGAAGCTTTCTTT. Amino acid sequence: CASSLDLGTEAFF.

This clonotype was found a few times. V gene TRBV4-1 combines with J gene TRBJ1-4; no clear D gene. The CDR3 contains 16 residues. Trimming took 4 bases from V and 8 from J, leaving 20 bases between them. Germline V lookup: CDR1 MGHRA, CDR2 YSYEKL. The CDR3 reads CASSPYPDLLREKLFF. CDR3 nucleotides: TGCGCCAGCAGCCCATACCCGGACCTCCTACGGGAAAAACTGTTTTTT.

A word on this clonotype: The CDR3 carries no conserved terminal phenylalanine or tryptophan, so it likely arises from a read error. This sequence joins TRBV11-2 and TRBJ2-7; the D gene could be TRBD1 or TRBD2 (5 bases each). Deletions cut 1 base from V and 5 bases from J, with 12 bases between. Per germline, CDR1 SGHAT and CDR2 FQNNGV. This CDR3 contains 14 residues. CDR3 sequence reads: CASSLGGTTHEQYL. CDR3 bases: TGTGCCAGCAGCTTAGGAGGGACGACGCACGAGCAGTACCTC.

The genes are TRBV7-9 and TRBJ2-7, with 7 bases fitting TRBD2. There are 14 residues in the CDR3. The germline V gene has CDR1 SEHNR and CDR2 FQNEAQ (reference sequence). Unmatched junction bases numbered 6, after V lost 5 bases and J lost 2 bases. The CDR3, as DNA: TGTGCCAGCAGCCGGGCTAGCGGAACCTACGAGCAGTACTTC. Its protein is CASSRASGTYEQYF.

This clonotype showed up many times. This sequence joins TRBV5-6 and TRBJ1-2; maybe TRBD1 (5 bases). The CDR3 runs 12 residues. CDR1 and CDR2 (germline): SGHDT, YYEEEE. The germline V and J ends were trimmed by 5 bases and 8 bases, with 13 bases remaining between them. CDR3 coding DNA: TGTGCCAGCAGAAACCTAGGGGACGGCTACACCTTC. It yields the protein CASRNLGDGYTF.

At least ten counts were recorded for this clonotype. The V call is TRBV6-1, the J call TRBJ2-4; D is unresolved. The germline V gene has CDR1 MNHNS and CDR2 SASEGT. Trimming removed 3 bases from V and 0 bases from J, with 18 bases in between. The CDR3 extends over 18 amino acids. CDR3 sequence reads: CASSDLSRSTLAKNIQYF. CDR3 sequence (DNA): TGTGCCAGCAGTGATCTATCGAGGAGCACTCTAGCCAAAAACATTCAGTACTTC.

The CDR3 is CASSLAPSGRAWDTGELFF. The CDR3 nucleotides read TGTGCCAGCAGCTTAGCCCCTAGCGGGAGGGCATGGGACACCGGGGAGCTGTTTTTT. The chain combines TRBV7-6 with TRBJ2-2; 12 nucleotides align to TRBD2. Germline V CDR1 and CDR2: SGHVS, FNYEAQ. The CDR3 sequence is 19 residues long. The V gene end was trimmed by 0 bases and the J gene end by 3 bases; junction bases not matched to a gene: 8.

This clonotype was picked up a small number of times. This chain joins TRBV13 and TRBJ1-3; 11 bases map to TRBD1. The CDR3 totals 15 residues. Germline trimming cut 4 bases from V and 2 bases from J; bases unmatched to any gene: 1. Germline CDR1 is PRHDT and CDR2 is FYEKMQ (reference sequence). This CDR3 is CASSSDRGPGNTIYF. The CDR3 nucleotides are TGTGCCAGCAGCTCGGACAGGGGGCCTGGAAACACCATATATTTT.

The CDR3 region is CASTPGFLDSPLHF. The CDR3 region has the DNA TGTGCCAGCACTCCGGGGTTCCTAGATTCACCCCTCCACTTT. V usage is TRBV3-1 and J usage is TRBJ1-6, with D uncertain. Looked up from germline, CDR1 is LGHDT and CDR2 is YNNKEL (reference sequence). The CDR3 length is 14 residues. V was clipped by 7 bases and J by 8 bases, with 15 bases between them. The variable domain in full, with the rest retrieved from reference TRBV3-1 and TRBJ1-6, is DTAVSQTPKYLVTQMGNDKSIKCEQNLGHDTMYWYKQDSKKFLKIMFSYNNKELIINETVPNRFSPKSPDKAHLNLHINSLELGDSAVYFCASTPGFLDSPLHFGNGTRLTVT.

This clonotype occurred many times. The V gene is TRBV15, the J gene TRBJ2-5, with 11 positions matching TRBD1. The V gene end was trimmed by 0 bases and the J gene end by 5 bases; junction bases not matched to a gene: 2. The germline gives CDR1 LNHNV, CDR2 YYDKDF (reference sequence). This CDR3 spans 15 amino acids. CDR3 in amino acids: CATSRDGTGGETQYF. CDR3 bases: TGTGCCACCAGCAGAGATGGGACAGGGGGGGAGACCCAGTACTTC.

CDR3 loop: CSAEQGLQYF. CDR3 sequence (DNA): TGCAGTGCGGAGCAGGGGTTACAGTACTTC. The rearrangement joins TRBV20-1 to TRBJ2-7; TRBD1 is a possible D gene (6 bases). CDR3 size: 10 residues. V was cut by 6 bases and J by 10 bases, with 13 bases left in between. Germline-derived CDR1 and CDR2 are DFQATT and SNEGSKA (reference sequence).

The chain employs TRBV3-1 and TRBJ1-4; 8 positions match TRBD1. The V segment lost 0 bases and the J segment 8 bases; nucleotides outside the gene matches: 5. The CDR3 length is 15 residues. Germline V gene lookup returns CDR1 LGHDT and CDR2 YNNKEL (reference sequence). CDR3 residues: CASSQDQGAREKLFF. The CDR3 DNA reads TGTGCCAGCAGCCAAGATCAGGGGGCCCGAGAAAAACTGTTTTTT.